This note documents a single T cell receptor (beta chain) sequence. Its antigen remains unknown. The data were obtained in a study of brain T cells in children with intractable seizures. In germline, CDR1 is KGHSH, CDR2 LQKENI. V lost 3 bases and J 2 bases, leaving 11 bases between the germline ends. This CDR3 has 15 amino acids. The sample's time point: blood from clinic visit 5 months post-surgery; TSC patient then seizure free. Surgery cases with the highest brain T cell transcript signatures were chosen for sequencing. Pre-surgery treatment included at least one anti-epileptic drug. Study results and limitations: Patients' HCMV serostatus was unknown; virus specificity rests on CDR3 similarity alone.

Clones were sequenced by immunoSEQ multiplex PCR, and TCRdb holds only the in-frame ones, with some missing. Among hundreds of thousands of clones, 93% were seen once, and the ten largest hold roughly 6%. This chain uses TRBV18 with TRBJ2-1; possibly TRBD2 for D (6 bases). The source is a boy younger than two with tuberous sclerosis and intractable seizures. The source material was peripheral blood, sampled 4 to 5 months after surgery. CDR3 sequence (DNA): TGTGCCAGCTCACCGAGGATAGCGGCCTACAATGAGCAGTTCTTC. This translates into CASSPRIAAYNEQFF.